This entry lists 29 T cell receptor beta chains sequenced from one sample in a study of early stage breast cancer tumors. Clones were sequenced by immunoSEQ multiplex PCR, and TCRdb holds only the in-frame ones, with some missing. Seen here are tens of thousands of clones, about 78% observed once, and the top ten hold around 7.2%. The sequenced sample consisted of blood. The receptor source for this set is a person aged 45 to 59 with breast cancer.

The chain carries TRBV9 and TRBJ1-1, with 10 nucleotides matching TRBD1. Per the germline V gene, CDR1 is SGDLS and CDR2 is YYNGEE. The CDR3 consists of 14 residues. Trimming took 3 bases from V and 4 from J; bases not matched to a gene: 3. As DNA, the CDR3 is TGTGCCAGCAGCGAAAGGACAGGGGGCACTGAAGCTTTCTTT. Amino acids: CASSERTGGTEAFF. Supplemented by reference TRBV9 and TRBJ1-1, the full variable domain reads DSGVTQTPKHLITATGQRVTLRCSPRSGDLSVYWYQQSLDQGLQFLIQYYNGEERAKGNILERFSAQQFPDLHSELNLSSLELGDSALYFCASSERTGGTEAFFGQGTRLTVV.

The chain combines TRBV5-5 with TRBJ2-3; perhaps TRBD1 as D (6 bases). The CDR3 sequence is 16 residues long. V gave up 2 bases and J gave up 0 bases, with 13 bases separating them. Per germline, CDR1 SGHKS and CDR2 YYEKEE (reference sequence). The CDR3 region has the DNA TGTGCCAGCAGCTTCGCCCCCAGGGGTAGCACAGATACGCAGTATTTT. This translates into CASSFAPRGSTDTQYF.

This chain links TRBV7-2 with TRBJ2-1, with a possible D match to TRBD2 (7 bases). CDR1 is SGHTA, CDR2 FQGNSA, per germline. The CDR3 is 16 residues long. V gave up 3 bases and J gave up 2 bases, with 14 bases separating them. The CDR3 coding sequence is TGTGCCAGCAGCTTTCATGCGGGGGCGGCCTACAATGAGCAGTTCTTC. Its protein is CASSFHAGAAYNEQFF.

The V call is TRBV19, the J call TRBJ1-5; TRBD1 aligns across 7 bases. The germline gives CDR1 LNHDA, CDR2 SQIVND (reference sequence). The CDR3 spans 15 residues. After removal of 6 bases from V and 1 base from J, the junction contained 6 bases not matched to a gene. This CDR3 is CASRRQGGSNQPQHF. As DNA, the CDR3 is TGTGCCAGTAGAAGACAGGGTGGGAGCAATCAGCCCCAGCATTTT.

The chain links TRBV18 to TRBJ2-5, with D perhaps matching TRBD2 (6 bases). Trimming removed 5 bases at V and 7 bases at J, with 17 bases between. Germline V gene data show CDR1 as KGHSH and CDR2 as LQKENI. CDR3 length: 14 residues. The chain's CDR3 is CASSGGRRYGTQYF. Written as DNA, the CDR3 is TGTGCCAGCTCAGGGGGGAGGAGGTACGGGACCCAGTACTTC.

The chain uses TRBV2 and TRBJ2-1, with TRBD2 matching over 10 bases. The CDR3 is 15 amino acids. Trimming at V came to 7 bases and at J to 8 bases, leaving 11 bases not matched to a gene. Germline V gives CDR1 SNHLY, CDR2 FYNNEI. The CDR3 spells CASTPSGSSFDEQFF. In nucleotides, the CDR3 is TGTGCCAGCACACCTAGCGGGAGCTCATTCGATGAGCAGTTCTTC.

The rearrangement uses TRBV7-6 and TRBJ2-5; TRBD2 matches at 12 bases. V lost 3 bases to trimming and J lost 5 bases; unmatched junction nucleotides: 4. Germline-derived CDR1 and CDR2 are SGHVS and FNYEAQ. The CDR3 spans 15 residues. The chain's CDR3 is CASSLASGREETQYF. The CDR3 region has the DNA TGTGCCAGCAGCTTGGCTAGCGGGAGGGAGGAGACCCAGTACTTC.

The rearrangement links TRBV11-2 to TRBJ2-5; 8 positions match TRBD2. Looked up from germline, CDR1 is SGHAT and CDR2 is FQNNGV. This CDR3 contains 15 residues. V shed 5 bases and J 4 bases; nucleotides not matched to a gene: 9. The CDR3 sequence is CASSRGGLTGETQYF. CDR3 nucleotide sequence: TGTGCCAGCAGCCGCGGGGGGCTAACGGGAGAGACCCAGTACTTC. Looking up the rest from reference TRBV11-2 and TRBJ2-5 gives the full variable domain: EAGVAQSPRYKIIEKRQSVAFWCNPISGHATLYWYQQILGQGPKLLIQFQNNGVVDDSQLPKDRFSAERLKGVDSTLKIQPAKLEDSAVYLCASSRGGLTGETQYFGPGTRLLVL.

In regard to this clone: Sequence at one end of the junction differs from germline and may be a read error. The chain combines TRBV5-1 with TRBJ2-5; a weak D match, TRBD2 (6 bases). Germline lookup yields CDR1 SGHRS and CDR2 YFSETQ. The CDR3 runs to 14 residues. The CDR3 region is CASSLGREDAREHF. The CDR3 DNA sequence: TGCGCCAGCAGCTTAGGTAGGGAGGACGCCCGCGAACACTTC.

This clone showed up just a few times. The genes are TRBV7-9 and TRBJ2-7, with D maybe TRBD2 (7 bases). This CDR3 spans 13 amino acids. The germline gives CDR1 SEHNR, CDR2 FQNEAQ (reference sequence). Trimming removed 6 bases from V and 1 base from J, with 10 bases in between. The CDR3 region has the DNA TGTGCCAGCAGGAAGGGGGGGTCCTACGAGCAGTACTTC. Amino acid sequence: CASRKGGSYEQYF.

The chain joins TRBV6-6 to TRBJ2-3; 11 bases map to TRBD2. The CDR3 is made up of 14 amino acids. Germline V gives CDR1 MNHNY, CDR2 SVGAGI (reference sequence). V gave up 10 bases and J gave up 0 bases; unmatched junction bases: 3. The CDR3 is CATTSGGSTDTQYF. Written as DNA, the CDR3 is TGTGCCACCACTAGCGGGGGCAGCACAGATACGCAGTATTTT.

This chain links TRBV10-3 with TRBJ2-7; the match to TRBD2 covers 13 bases. The germline V gene has CDR1 ENHRY and CDR2 SYGVKD. The CDR3 totals 14 residues. V trimming: 11 bases; J trimming: 7 bases; junction bases outside the gene matches: 11. The CDR3 region is CASSLAGGRGEQYF. In DNA, the CDR3 is TGTGCCTCGTCACTAGCGGGAGGGCGTGGGGAGCAGTACTTC.

The chain's CDR3 is CASRTGLNTEAFF. CDR3 nucleotide sequence: TGCGCCAGCAGAACAGGGCTGAACACTGAAGCTTTCTTT. The chain joins TRBV5-1 to TRBJ1-1, with TRBD1 as a possible D gene (6 bases). Trimming shortened V by 5 bases and J by 0 bases, and 8 bases separated the two germline ends. The CDR3 runs to 13 residues. Germline V CDR1 and CDR2: SGHRS, YFSETQ.

This clone was observed once. V usage is TRBV6-1 and J usage is TRBJ1-3; TRBD1 might be the D (6 bases). V was shortened by 0 bases and J by 0 bases, with 12 bases between the two germline ends. Germline CDR1 and CDR2: MNHNS and SASEGT. This CDR3 comprises 17 residues. The CDR3 sequence is CASSEANRVSSGNTIYF. The DNA of the CDR3 is TGTGCCAGCAGTGAAGCGAACAGGGTGAGCTCTGGAAACACCATATATTTT.

The chain recombines TRBV9 with TRBJ2-3; D is undetermined. Germline lookup yields CDR1 SGDLS and CDR2 YYNGEE. Trimming stripped 5 bases from V and 3 bases from J, with 7 bases between. The CDR3 is made up of 12 amino acids. CDR3 sequence: CASRSGTDTQYF. CDR3 nucleotides: TGTGCCAGCAGGTCGGGTACAGATACGCAGTATTTT.

The chain combines TRBV10-3 with TRBJ1-1; D might be TRBD1 (5 bases). Germline values: CDR1 ENHRY, CDR2 SYGVKD. With 2 bases removed from V and 6 bases from J, the gap between germline ends came to 16 bases. This CDR3 has 15 amino acids. The CDR3 nucleotides read TGTGCCATCAGTGAGGTTAGGGGCGCGGTCTCTGAAGCTTTCTTT. It encodes CAISEVRGAVSEAFF.

This chain joins TRBV4-2 and TRBJ2-7; TRBD1 agrees at 9 bases. The CDR3 spans 13 residues. V was clipped by 10 bases and J by 7 bases; unmatched bases: 11. Germline loops: CDR1 LGHNA, CDR2 YNFKEQ. DNA of the CDR3: TGTGCCACCAAGGGACAGGGTACGCAGGAGCAGTACTTC. This encodes CATKGQGTQEQYF.

This clone came up a few times. The chain is built from TRBV5-6 and TRBJ1-4; tentatively, D is TRBD1 (5 bases). This CDR3 is 12 amino acids long. Germline CDR1 is SGHDT and CDR2 is YYEEEE. Trimming pared 0 bases from V and 11 bases from J, leaving 8 bases between. In DNA form, the CDR3 reads TGTGCCAGCAGCTTGGCCCGGGGGAAACTGTTTTTT. This codes for CASSLARGKLFF.

This clone was seen more than once but under ten times. The chain is built from TRBV5-8 and TRBJ2-5; the match to TRBD1 covers 9 bases. Germline trimming cut 4 bases from V and 4 bases from J; bases unmatched to any gene: 8. CDR1 and CDR2 (germline): SGHTS, YDEGEE. The CDR3 is made up of 15 amino acids. CDR3 protein: CASSQGQGSRETQYF. CDR3 sequence (DNA): TGTGCCAGCAGCCAGGGACAGGGTAGTCGAGAGACCCAGTACTTC.

The chain is built from TRBV5-1 and TRBJ1-1; 7 bases fit TRBD1. The CDR3 is made up of 15 amino acids. CDR1 and CDR2 (germline): SGHRS, YFSETQ. V lost 4 bases to trimming and J lost 4 bases; unmatched junction nucleotides: 10. The chain's CDR3 is CASSPSTGVPTEAFF. The CDR3 DNA is TGCGCCAGCAGCCCCTCCACAGGGGTCCCCACTGAAGCTTTCTTT.

J is TRBJ2-1 and V is TRBV9, with 11 nucleotides matching TRBD2. Germline CDR1 SGDLS, CDR2 YYNGEE. The CDR3 spans 17 residues. Trimming at V came to 3 bases and at J to 3 bases, leaving 8 bases not matched to a gene. The CDR3 here is CASSARGLAGFYNEQFF. Written as DNA, the CDR3 is TGTGCCAGCAGCGCCCGTGGACTAGCGGGTTTCTACAATGAGCAGTTCTTC.

The genes are TRBV30 and TRBJ1-2, with TRBD1 as a possible D gene (5 bases). The CDR3 is 13 amino acids. Germline assignment: CDR1 GTSNPN and CDR2 SVGIG (reference sequence). Trimming left V 0 bases short and J 7 bases short, with 12 bases between. DNA for the CDR3: TGTGCCTGGAGTGTACTTACAGGCGGTGGCTACACCTTC. Translated, it gives CAWSVLTGGGYTF.

V is TRBV7-2 and J is TRBJ1-6, with a weak D call TRBD1 (5 bases). Germline V gives CDR1 SGHTA, CDR2 FQGNSA. V dropped 4 bases and J dropped 11 bases, with 21 bases sitting between them. The CDR3 extends over 16 amino acids. Here the CDR3 DNA reads TGTGCCAGCAGCTCCGCCTTTACAGGCGCACAGGCACCCCTCCACTTT. Residues: CASSSAFTGAQAPLHF.

This clone was seen a handful of times. The rearrangement uses TRBV7-9 and TRBJ1-2, with 9 bases lining up with TRBD1. The ends lost 5 bases at V and 5 bases at J; junction bases unmatched: 18. The germline CDR1 and CDR2 sequences are SEHNR and FQNEAQ (reference sequence). The CDR3 spans 18 residues. This CDR3 reads CASSPHRRGRDREYGYTF. DNA of the CDR3: TGTGCCAGCAGCCCTCACAGGCGAGGGAGGGACAGGGAGTATGGCTACACCTTC.

The gene calls are TRBV2 and TRBJ2-5; possibly TRBD2 for D (6 bases). The V end lost 10 bases, the J end lost 9 bases, and 15 bases lay between the germline ends. The CDR3 has 11 residues. Per the germline V gene, CDR1 is SNHLY and CDR2 is FYNNEI. The CDR3 protein is CATLGGAPQYF. CDR3 in DNA: TGTGCCACCCTCGGCGGGGCTCCCCAGTACTTC.

The CDR3 coding sequence is TGTGCCAGCAGCTTATGGGGGCCAGGGGGCGATGAAAAACTGTTTTTT. It is translated as CASSLWGPGGDEKLFF. The genes are TRBV7-8 and TRBJ1-4; the match to TRBD1 covers 8 bases. V trimming: 2 bases; J trimming: 6 bases; junction bases outside the gene matches: 8. The CDR3 consists of 16 residues. The germline gives CDR1 SGHVS, CDR2 FQNEAQ.

This chain uses TRBV9 with TRBJ2-3; 9 nucleotides line up with TRBD2. The CDR3 runs to 16 residues. Trimming took 0 bases from V and 4 from J; bases not matched to a gene: 6. Per the germline V gene, CDR1 is SGDLS and CDR2 is YYNGEE. As DNA, the CDR3 is TGTGCCAGCAGCGTAGATAGGCGGGGGGGGCCAGATACGCAGTATTTT. Translated: CASSVDRRGGPDTQYF.

The rearrangement links TRBV5-1 to TRBJ2-5; possibly TRBD1 for D (6 bases). CDR3 length: 14 amino acids. Trimming shortened V by 4 bases and J by 3 bases, and 13 bases separated the two germline ends. CDR1 is SGHRS and CDR2 is YFSETQ in the germline V gene. The CDR3, as DNA: TGCGCCAGCAGCGTACAGGGTTCGAAAGAGACCCAGTACTTC. Its protein is CASSVQGSKETQYF.

The chain employs TRBV10-3 and TRBJ2-5, with 8 bases fitting TRBD2. Looked up from germline, CDR1 is ENHRY and CDR2 is SYGVKD. V lost 8 bases and J lost 2; bases outside the gene matches: 4. The CDR3 is 13 amino acids. DNA of the CDR3: TGTGCCATCGGTAGCGGGAATCAAGAGACCCAGTACTTC. Translating gives CAIGSGNQETQYF.